Sequencing of this T cell receptor (beta chain) was carried out in a study of OX40 agonist ivuxolimab in advanced cancers. Notes on the research overall: Ivuxolimab was an agonistic, fully human IgG2 monoclonal antibody directed against OX40 (CD134), a costimulatory receptor. Intravenous ivuxolimab was administered to patients every 2 weeks at six dose levels: 0.01, 0.1, 0.3, 1.5, 3 and 10 mg/kg. Of the roughly 52 dose-escalation patients, hepatocellular carcinoma was present in approximately 20, melanoma in roughly 15, renal cell carcinoma in 9 and head and neck cancer in 9. A male proportion of approximately 83% and a mean age of roughly 58 years, ranging from about 23 to 90, were recorded for the dose-escalation cohort. Prior anti-PD-1, anti-PD-L1 or anti-CTLA-4 therapy was permitted, and checkpoint inhibitors had been received by roughly 40% of dose-escalation patients. Partial responses occurred in three dose-escalation patients: two with cutaneous melanoma and one with hepatocellular carcinoma. Peripheral TCRbeta sequencing aimed to test whether ivuxolimab altered TCR sequence diversity and caused clonal T-cell expansion. The paper describes the monotherapy dose-escalation part (N ≈ 49 patients) of the phase I trial of ivuxolimab.

Results the study describes overall, beyond this receptor: The antigen specificity of the peripheral T cells that underwent clonal expansion was not determined. Low levels of normalized T-cell clonal expansion were also seen in some patients who did not respond. After ivuxolimab, more expanded clones were found on average in CD8+ T cells than in CD4+ T cells. At doses of 0.1 to 3.0 mg/kg, clonal expansion of both CD4+ and CD8+ blood T cells was observed from baseline to week 6. In the 0.1-3.0 mg/kg groups, partial responders were among the patients with the lowest normalized peripheral clonal expansion, particularly in CD8+ T cells.

Patients with autoimmune disease history or receiving systemic immunosuppression were excluded from the trial. Peripheral blood for TCR sequencing was collected from all dose cohorts at baseline, on cycle 4 day 1, and on cycle 7 day 1. The samples were drawn from a first-in-human, open-label, multicenter phase I dose-escalation trial of ivuxolimab. Adults with locally advanced or metastatic head and neck squamous cell, hepatocellular, melanoma or renal cell carcinoma were enrolled in the trial. CD4+ and CD8+ T cells were sorted separately from peripheral blood before TCR sequencing. A note on this clone: It lacks a known antigen. Per-base quality was not reported, and no clone a single base away is much larger than it.

V and J are trimmed by 4 bases and 7 bases, and the gene matches miss 3 bases of the junction. CDR1 and CDR2 (SGHTA, FQGNSA) derive from the germline V gene. Including the terminal cysteine and phenylalanine, the CDR3 comprises 14 residues. CDR3 DNA is the only sequence kept; it has 42 bases, read in frame from the first base. Genomic DNA was isolated from the sorted cells so that the TCRbeta CDR3 region could be sequenced. TCRbeta CDR3 regions were sequenced using the immunoSEQ Assay. TCRdb holds this immuneACCESS table with in-frame rearrangements only. Some clones are missing; in checked studies, unresolved V genes explain under half, and the rest has no known cause. A total of about 61,000 clones appear in this sample, roughly four fifths of them only once. The ten most abundant clones make up around 3.5% of the sample.

The chain couples TRBV7-2 to TRBJ2-1; TRBD2 fits 11 bases in the junction. The material was CD4+ or CD8+ T cells sorted from blood, obtained in a trial of the OX40 agonist ivuxolimab. The sequence was obtained from an adult with an advanced solid tumor such as melanoma, head and neck, liver or kidney cancer. The bases read TGTGCCAGCAGCTCCTGGACTAGCGGGAATGAGCAGTTCTTC. Translated, this is CASSSWTSGNEQFF. The full variable domain, completed from the reference TRBV7-2 and TRBJ2-1 proteins outside the CDR3, reads GAGVSQSPSNKVTEKGKDVELRCDPISGHTALYWYRQSLGQGLEFLIYFQGNSAPDKSGLPSDRFSAERTGGSVSTLTIQRTQQEDSAVYLCASSSWTSGNEQFFGPGTRLTVL.